This T cell receptor (beta chain) was captured by sequencing in a study of blood T cell repertoires in COVID-19. At the level of the study: Specimens from acute and convalescent COVID-19 originated in the United States, Italy and Spain.

In Cohort 3, a recovered donor had either two negative PCRs, clearance, or symptom resolution. This table comes from immunoSEQ multiplex PCR, and its TCRdb copy is limited to in-frame clones, with some not included. The sample records 300,000 to 450,000 clones, about 90% being singletons. This clonotype originated in a man aged 30-40 years who had recovered from COVID-19. The specimen sequenced was PBMCs or T cells enriched from blood (not recorded which).

The CDR3: CATSFYAGELFF. The CDR3, as DNA: TGTGCCACCTCTTTCTATGCCGGGGAGCTGTTTTTT. The rearrangement links TRBV6-6 to TRBJ2-2; D uncertain. Germline-derived CDR1 and CDR2 are MNHNY and SVGAGI (reference sequence). Trimming took off 10 bases at V and 6 bases at J, with 12 bases between the two ends. The CDR3 is 12 amino acids.